Listed below are T cell receptor beta chains from one sample, sequenced in a study of T cell clonotyping in hematopoietic cell transplantation. Assay: immunoSEQ multiplex PCR; the TCRdb copy retains only in-frame clones and omits some. The sample has more than 20,000 clones; approximately 87% are singletons. Sequenced here: peripheral blood mononuclear cells, sampled before stem cell transplant. All receptors come from a man in his late teens or twenties with biphenotypic leukemia. Some clones in this sample may be carry-over from other donors' samples. Both conserved end residues are part of each CDR3. D genes are given only for firm matches. Clone size, where shown, is once, few, many, or a class for clones that have expanded.

>TRBD1|-|TRBJ1-5|TRBV6-1
CASSEEEGQGGQPQHF
TGTGCCAGCAGTGAAGAGGAGGGACAGGGAGGGCAGCCCCAGCATTTT
>TRBD2|once|TRBJ2-2|TRBV7-9
CASSLGGLAGVYTGELFF
TGTGCCAGCAGCTTAGGGGGACTAGCGGGAGTTTACACCGGGGAGCTGTTTTTT
>TRBD1|-|TRBJ2-2|TRBV11-3
CASSLQGATGELFF
TGTGCCAGCAGCTTACAGGGGGCCACCGGGGAGCTGTTTTTT
>TRBD1|-|TRBJ1-2|TRBV11-2
CASAGTGYGYTF
TGTGCCAGTGCCGGGACAGGGTACGGCTACACCTTC
>-|-|TRBJ2-5|TRBV7-9
CASSLEWGETQYF
TGTGCCAGCAGCTTAGAGTGGGGGGAGACCCAGTACTTC
>-|-|TRBJ1-1|TRBV9
CASSVAPGGTEAFF
TGTGCCAGCAGCGTAGCCCCGGGGGGCACTGAAGCTTTCTTT
>-|once|TRBJ1-2|TRBV25-1
CASSEWGGESYTF
TGTGCCAGCAGTGAGTGGGGGGGGGAGAGCTACACCTTC
>TRBD2|-|TRBJ2-2|TRBV4-2
CASSQGDAGGSSGELFF
TGTGCCAGCAGCCAAGGGGACGCGGGGGGGAGTTCCGGGGAGCTGTTTTTT
>-|-|TRBJ2-6|TRBV4-2
CASSPRGRSGANVLTF
TGTGCCAGCAGCCCAAGAGGGCGGTCTGGGGCCAACGTCCTGACTTTC
>-|-|TRBJ2-3|TRBV4-3
CASSRLLFSTDTQYF
TGCGCCAGCAGCCGCCTATTGTTTAGCACAGATACGCAGTATTTT
>-|-|TRBJ1-2|TRBV6-6
CASSYGGLDYTF
TGTGCCAGCAGTTATGGGGGGCTGGACTACACCTTC
>-|few|TRBJ2-7|TRBV7-3
CASSPWWVGEGIGSYEQYF
TGTGCCAGCAGCCCGTGGTGGGTCGGAGAAGGGATAGGTTCCTACGAGCAGTACTTC
>-|-|TRBJ1-5|TRBV4-1
CASSQPGDNQPQHF
TGCGCCAGCAGCCAGCCAGGGGACAATCAGCCCCAGCATTTT
>-|-|TRBJ2-3|TRBV6-5
CASSSLTSTDTQYF
TGTGCCAGCAGCTCCCTCACAAGCACAGATACGCAGTATTTT
>TRBD2|-|TRBJ2-7|TRBV6-6
CASSYSTSDHEQYF
TGTGCCAGCAGTTACTCGACTAGCGACCACGAGCAGTACTTC
>TRBD2|-|TRBJ2-1|TRBV7-2
CASSFGGRSGEQFF
TGTGCCAGCAGCTTCGGCGGGAGGTCAGGTGAGCAGTTCTTC
>TRBD1|-|TRBJ2-5|TRBV5-1
CASSRTGVLETQYF
TGCGCCAGCAGCCGAACAGGGGTTTTAGAGACCCAGTACTTC
>-|-|TRBJ1-1|TRBV19
CASSIGKGLSEAFF
TGTGCCAGTAGTATAGGGAAGGGTCTCTCTGAAGCTTTCTTT
>TRBD1|-|TRBJ1-1|TRBV4-3
CASSQLGQVANTEAFF
TGCGCCAGCAGCCAGCTGGGACAGGTCGCGAACACTGAAGCTTTCTTT
>-|-|TRBJ2-7|TRBV6-5
CASSYSSYSYEQYF
TGTGCCAGCAGTTACTCGAGCTATTCCTACGAGCAGTACTTC
>-|-|TRBJ1-3|TRBV7-9
CASSETSGAGNTIYF
TGTGCCAGCAGCGAAACATCAGGGGCTGGAAACACCATATATTTT
>-|-|TRBJ2-7|TRBV6-5
CASSPGEWDWNEQYF
TGTGCCAGCAGCCCCGGAGAGTGGGATTGGAACGAGCAGTACTTC
>-|-|TRBJ2-7|TRBV9
CASSAGSSYEQYF
TGTGCCAGCAGTGCGGGGAGCTCCTACGAGCAGTACTTC
>-|-|TRBJ1-5|TRBV7-9
CASSLAAGLNPIQPQHF
TGTGCCAGCAGCCTGGCGGCCGGCCTCAATCCGATTCAGCCCCAGCATTTT
>-|once|TRBJ1-1|TRBV5-1
CASSTLQVPTEAFF
TGCGCCAGCAGCACCTTACAGGTGCCCACTGAAGCTTTCTTT
>-|-|TRBJ2-5|TRBV9
CASSEVGTEETQYF
TGTGCCAGCAGCGAGGTAGGGACTGAAGAGACCCAGTACTTC